Given below is one T cell receptor beta chain in context. This clone was found once. Its antigen remains undetermined. Base qualities are not at hand, and no much larger clone is one base apart. This record comes from a study of blood T cell repertoires in COVID-19 (dated by TCRdb to 2019 to 2021). For the study in its entirety: The collaborator samples originated in the United States, Italy and Spain and spanned the acute and convalescent phases of COVID-19. The sample metadata nearly always contained a de-identified subject ID, COVID-19 status, age in years and sex. The material from the prospective study consisted of cDNA or gDNA derived from T cells, B-cell-depleted T cells, or PBMCs. Deeply sampled blood TCRbeta repertoires from subjects exposed to, actively infected with, or recovered from COVID-19 were included in the dataset. Where available, HLA class I and class II types were obtained from metadata supplied by the sample provider rather than from assay-based typing. The samples were drawn from the first 160 participants of the ongoing ImmuneRACE study and from 1,254 subjects provided by 6 global collaborators. The repertoires were released in a freely available public database meant as a resource for research on the immune response to SARS-CoV-2.

The CDR3 measures 16 amino acids from cysteine to phenylalanine. The kept DNA is CDR3 alone, 48 bases in frame from the first base. The V and J ends are trimmed by 3 bases and 4 bases, leaving 18 bases between them. The germline V gene supplies CDR1 SGDLS and CDR2 YYNGEE. Findings and caveats that apply to the study as a whole: How much clinical and demographic metadata was included differed by source and by participant, and the metadata was provided uncurated.

TCRbeta CDR3 regions were amplified from genomic DNA by means of the immunoSEQ Assay, a bias-controlled multiplex PCR. The source study handled its data this way. Within the assay, amplification of reference gene primers was used to estimate how many nucleated cells each sample contained. Sequence reads were collapsed and filtered to measure the absolute abundance of every unique TCRbeta CDR3 rearrangement. For each sample, productive Simpson clonality was calculated as the square root of Simpson's diversity index over productive rearrangements. TCRdb's version of the immuneACCESS table is confined to in-frame rearrangements and falls short of the full clone set. An unresolved V gene accounts for under half of the shortfall where checked; the remainder is of unknown origin. Clone size and the V and J calls come from that table; the DNA yielded D and trimming. Across this sample there are some 250,000 clones, with 88% seen only once. The ten largest clones capture under 0.95% of the sample.

Collaborating institutions collected whole blood in K2EDTA tubes following their own protocols. For TCRbeta analysis, collaborator samples were shipped as frozen whole blood, as isolated PBMCs, or as DNA extracted from either sample type. The receptor's source is a woman in her 30s with acute or convalescent COVID-19. The sample consisted of peripheral blood. The V and J genes are TRBV9 and TRBJ2-3; a weak D assignment points to TRBD1 (5 bases agree). Here the CDR3 is given as CASSDFLGAAADTQYF. The bases read TGTGCCAGCAGCGACTTTCTAGGGGCAGCAGCAGATACGCAGTATTTT.